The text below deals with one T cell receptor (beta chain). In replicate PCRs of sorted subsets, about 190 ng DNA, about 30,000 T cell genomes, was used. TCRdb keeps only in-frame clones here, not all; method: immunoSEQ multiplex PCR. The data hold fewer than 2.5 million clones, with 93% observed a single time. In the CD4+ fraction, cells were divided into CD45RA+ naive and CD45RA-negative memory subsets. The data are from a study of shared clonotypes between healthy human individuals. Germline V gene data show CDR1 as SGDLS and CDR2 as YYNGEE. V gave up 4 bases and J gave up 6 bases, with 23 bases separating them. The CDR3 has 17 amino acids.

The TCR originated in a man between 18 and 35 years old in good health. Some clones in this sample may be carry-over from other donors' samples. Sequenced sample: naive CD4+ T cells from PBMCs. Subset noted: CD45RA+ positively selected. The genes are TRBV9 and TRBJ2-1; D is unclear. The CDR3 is CASSTLDLTGYFNEQFF. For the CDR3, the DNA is TGTGCCAGCAGCACTTTAGACCTCACCGGTTACTTCAATGAGCAGTTCTTC. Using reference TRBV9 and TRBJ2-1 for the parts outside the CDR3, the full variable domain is DSGVTQTPKHLITATGQRVTLRCSPRSGDLSVYWYQQSLDQGLQFLIQYYNGEERAKGNILERFSAQQFPDLHSELNLSSLELGDSALYFCASSTLDLTGYFNEQFFGPGTRLTVL.